Reported below is one T cell receptor (beta chain). Its antigen remains unidentified. Generated by immunoSEQ multiplex PCR, the TCRdb table keeps only in-frame clones and is missing some. Among tens of thousands of clones listed, roughly 85% were seen once. CDR1 and CDR2 from the germline V gene are MNHEY and SMNVEV (reference sequence). V lost 5 bases, J lost 1 base, and 15 bases lay in between. This CDR3 is built from 16 residues. This entry comes from a study of Ad26.COV2.S vaccination and SARS-CoV-2 variants. Overall study results and limits: Vaccine recipients and placebo recipients showed similar non-spike TCR breadth.

The chain uses TRBV27 and TRBJ1-5; D is uncertain. The receptor was derived from a human donor who had recovered from COVID-19. The sequencing here drew on peripheral blood, taken after recovery from COVID-19. CDR3 residues: CASSQYRSGSNQPQHF. CDR3 DNA sequence: TGTGCCAGCAGTCAGTACAGATCTGGGAGCAATCAGCCCCAGCATTTT.